The T cell receptor beta chain described here comes from a study of early T cells in non-severe SARS-CoV-2 infection. This clonotype appeared a few times. Its antigen is currently unknown. Individually, cDNA molecules had unique molecular identifiers attached to them. TCRdb analysed the 5' RACE reads with MiXCR anew, one entry per CDR3 protein. The repertoire includes 30,000 to 45,000 distinct CDR3 sequences, around 4.1% of them detected once, and 5.9% sits in the top ten. Study observations and caveats: The VDJdb matching leaned toward anti-spike CD8 responses and overlooked private and CD4 specificities.

Sequenced sample: whole blood. The TCR originated in an adult who was a healthcare worker with PCR-confirmed SARS-CoV-2 infection or an uninfected control (not recorded which).

CDR3 coding DNA: TGTGCCAGCAGCCCGCCCGGGGGGTCGGCAACCGATACGCAGTATTTT. Amino acid sequence: CASSPPGGSATDTQYF. The chain joins TRBV7-2 to TRBJ2-3; 7 bases align to TRBD2. Germline CDR1 SGHTA, CDR2 FQGNSA. The CDR3 contains 16 residues. V shed 5 bases, J shed 6 bases, and the junction held 14 bases outside the gene matches.